This T cell receptor (beta chain) appears in the sequencing data of a study of STAT5B mutations in CD4+ large granular lymphocyte leukemia. Overall study findings and caveats: Approximately 25% of private leukemic clonotypes occurred rarely in other patients' non-leukemic repertoires. Patient CD4-sorted repertoires stayed more clonal than healthy ones after leukemic-clone removal. Compared with healthy controls (2/35), patient top clones favored TRBV06 (8/27).

The count of this clone is one. The antigen remains undetermined. The table came from immunoSEQ multiplex PCR; TCRdb's copy has only in-frame clones and leaves some out. The repertoire holds 30,000 or so clones, with 65% to 80% as singletons. CDR1 is SNHLY and CDR2 is FYNNEI in the germline V gene. The CDR3 loop spans 14 amino acids. The germline V and J ends were trimmed by 8 bases and 1 base, with 12 bases remaining between them. This sequence was found in a human donor in good health. The chain combines TRBV2 with TRBJ2-1; D is possibly TRBD2 (5 bases). The sample consisted of CD4+ T cells from blood buffy coats. In DNA form, the CDR3 reads TGTGCCAGCGTTGTGGGGAGTTCCTACAATGAGCAGTTCTTC. Protein product: CASVVGSSYNEQFF.